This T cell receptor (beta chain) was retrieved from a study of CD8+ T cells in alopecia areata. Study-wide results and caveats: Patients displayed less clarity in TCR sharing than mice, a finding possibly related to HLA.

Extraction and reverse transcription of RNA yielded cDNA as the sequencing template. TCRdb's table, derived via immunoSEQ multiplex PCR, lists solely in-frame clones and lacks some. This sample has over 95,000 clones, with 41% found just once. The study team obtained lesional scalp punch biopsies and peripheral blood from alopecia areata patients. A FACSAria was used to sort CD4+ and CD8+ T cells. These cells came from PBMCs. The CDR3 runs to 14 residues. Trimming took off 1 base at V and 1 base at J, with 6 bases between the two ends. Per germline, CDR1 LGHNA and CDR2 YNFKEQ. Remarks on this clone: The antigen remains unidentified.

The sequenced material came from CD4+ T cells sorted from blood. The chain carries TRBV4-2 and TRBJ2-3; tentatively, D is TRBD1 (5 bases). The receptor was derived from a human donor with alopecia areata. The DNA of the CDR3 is TGTGCCAGCAGCCAAGTAGGGGGCACAGATACGCAGTATTTT. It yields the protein CASSQVGGTDTQYF.